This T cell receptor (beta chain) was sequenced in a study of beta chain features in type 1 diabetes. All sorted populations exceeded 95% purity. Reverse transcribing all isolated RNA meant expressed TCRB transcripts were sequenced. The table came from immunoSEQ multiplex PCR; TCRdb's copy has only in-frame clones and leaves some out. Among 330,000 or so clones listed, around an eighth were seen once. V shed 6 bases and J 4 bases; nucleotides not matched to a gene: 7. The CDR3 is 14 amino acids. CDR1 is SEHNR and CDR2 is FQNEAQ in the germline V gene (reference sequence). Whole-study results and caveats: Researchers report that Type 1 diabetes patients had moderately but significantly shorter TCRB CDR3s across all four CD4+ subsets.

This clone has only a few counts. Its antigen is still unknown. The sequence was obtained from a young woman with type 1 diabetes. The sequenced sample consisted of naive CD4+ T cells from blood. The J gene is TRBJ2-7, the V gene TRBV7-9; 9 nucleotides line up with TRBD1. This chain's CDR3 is CASRAGTGQYEQYF. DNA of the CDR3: TGTGCCAGCAGGGCCGGGACAGGGCAATACGAGCAGTACTTC.